This T cell receptor (beta chain) was documented in a study of cytomegalovirus exposure and HLA in healthy donors. As to this clone: Its target is not known.

Regarding the study as a whole: For most TCR beta V segments, an earlier analysis put the productive rate at about 87% or about 30% of the time. Cytomegalovirus-associated status was assigned to fewer than 200 TCR beta chains.

The PCR ran on 60 Vbeta and 13 Jbeta primers. TCRdb's copy holds only in-frame clones and misses some; the assay was immunoSEQ multiplex PCR. This sample's table reports over 75,000 clones. CDR3 size: 16 residues. The V gene end was trimmed by 0 bases and the J gene end by 5 bases; junction bases not matched to a gene: 9. Germline CDR1 SGHRS, CDR2 YFSETQ. This sequence originates from a man aged 50 or older in good health and CMV-seronegative. Sequenced sample: PBMCs. The chain carries TRBV5-1 and TRBJ2-7; TRBD1 agrees at 9 bases. This chain's CDR3 is CASSLEAGQGIDEQYF. DNA of the CDR3: TGCGCCAGCAGCTTGGAGGCGGGACAGGGTATAGACGAGCAGTACTTC.